This entry lists 29 T cell receptor beta chains sequenced from one sample in a study of blood T cell repertoires in COVID-19. The assay was immunoSEQ multiplex PCR, and TCRdb's table has in-frame clones only and misses some. The data contain around 130,000 clones, approximately 86% of them seen just once; the ten biggest clones take up 2.3%. Specimen: PBMCs or T cells enriched from blood (not recorded which). These receptor sequences come from a woman in her forties or fifties who had recovered from COVID-19.

The V gene is TRBV24-1, the J gene TRBJ2-3; D may be TRBD2 (6 bases). This CDR3 has 15 residues. The V gene lost 6 bases and the J gene lost 1 base, with 13 bases spanning the gap. Per germline, CDR1 KGHDR and CDR2 SFDVKD. The CDR3 here is CATSSSGVGTDTQYF. CDR3 DNA sequence: TGTGCCACCAGTTCCTCGGGGGTTGGCACAGATACGCAGTATTTT.

V usage is TRBV11-2 and J usage is TRBJ2-3; 7 bases line up with TRBD2. Germline CDR1 is SGHAT and CDR2 is FQNNGV. The trim removed 6 bases at V and 1 base at J, leaving 10 bases unmatched. The CDR3 is made up of 16 amino acids. CDR3 amino acids: CASSSKVLAGTDTQYF. CDR3 DNA: TGTGCCAGCAGTTCTAAGGTGCTAGCGGGCACAGATACGCAGTATTTT.

The rearrangement joins TRBV2 to TRBJ1-5; 10 nucleotides agree with TRBD1. Per the germline V gene, CDR1 is SNHLY and CDR2 is FYNNEI. The CDR3 is 18 amino acids. Germline trimming cut 6 bases from V and 0 bases from J; bases unmatched to any gene: 11. CDR3 sequence (DNA): TGTGCCAGCAGGAGCCGGGACAGGGGCCTATATAGCAATCAGCCCCAGCATTTT. It codes for CASRSRDRGLYSNQPQHF.

This chain joins TRBV19 and TRBJ2-1; the match to TRBD2 covers 9 bases. Germline V gene lookup returns CDR1 LNHDA and CDR2 SQIVND (reference sequence). The CDR3 is 15 residues long. The J segment lost 7 bases and the V segment lost 5 bases, leaving 9 bases of the junction unmatched. This CDR3 reads CASSLSGGDRNEQFF. CDR3 DNA: TGTGCCAGTAGTCTTAGCGGGGGAGATAGGAATGAGCAGTTCTTC.

The chain employs TRBV18 and TRBJ1-5; TRBD1 aligns across 9 bases. Germline loops: CDR1 KGHSH, CDR2 LQKENI. The CDR3 loop spans 14 amino acids. The V gene end was trimmed by 6 bases and the J gene end by 7 bases; junction bases not matched to a gene: 7. The CDR3 reads CASSPGQGKQPQHF. The DNA of the CDR3 is TGTGCCAGCTCCCCGGGACAGGGTAAACAGCCCCAGCATTTT.

V gene TRBV27 combines with J gene TRBJ1-5; no definite D call. The CDR3 extends over 15 amino acids. Germline CDR1 is MNHEY and CDR2 is SMNVEV (reference sequence). Trimming took off 6 bases at V and 2 bases at J, with 14 bases between the two ends. CDR3 nucleotide sequence: TGTGCCAGCAGACCCATCTCCGGTGGCAATCAGCCCCAGCATTTT. It is translated as CASRPISGGNQPQHF.

V and J are TRBV5-1 and TRBJ1-1; D is unresolved. Trimming left V 6 bases short and J 1 base short, with 13 bases between. CDR3 length equals 14 residues. CDR1 is SGHRS and CDR2 is YFSETQ in the germline V gene. The CDR3 region is CASTPLAGNTEAFF. CDR3 coding DNA: TGCGCCAGCACCCCCTTGGCAGGGAACACTGAAGCTTTCTTT.

Notes on this clone: The junction departs from germline at one end; a sequencing error may be responsible. The chain links TRBV7-2 to TRBJ2-1; 12 nucleotides align to TRBD2. The CDR3 loop spans 16 amino acids. CDR1 SGHTA and CDR2 FQGNSA come from the germline V gene. The CDR3 sequence is CASSLAGGASYNEQFF. In DNA, the CDR3 is TGTGCCAGCAGCCTAGCGGGGGGGGCCTCCTACAATGAGCAGTTCTTC.

The rearrangement links TRBV10-3 to TRBJ1-4; 8 bases agree with TRBD1. V shed 6 bases, J shed 6 bases, and the junction held 9 bases outside the gene matches. Germline V gene lookup returns CDR1 ENHRY and CDR2 SYGVKD. The CDR3 extends over 15 amino acids. CDR3 protein: CAISTSQGGDEKLFF. DNA for the CDR3: TGTGCCATCAGCACCTCACAGGGGGGAGATGAAAAACTGTTTTTT.

This clone was detected once. V is TRBV10-2 and J is TRBJ1-5; possible D gene TRBD1, 6 bases. CDR1 WSHSY and CDR2 SAAADI come from the germline V gene. The V end was cut by 6 bases, the J end by 6 bases, with 12 bases between. This CDR3 has 13 amino acids. CDR3 nucleotides: TGCGCCAGCAGGGGGGGAGGGGGTCAGCCCCAGCATTTT. Its translation is CASRGGGGQPQHF.

The V gene is TRBV5-4, the J gene TRBJ2-2; 13 nucleotides align to TRBD2. V shed 3 bases, J shed 0 bases, and the junction held 5 bases outside the gene matches. The CDR3 has 18 amino acids. Germline V CDR1 and CDR2: SGHNT, YYREEE (reference sequence). For the CDR3, the DNA is TGTGCCAGCAGCTCCCGGACTAGCGGGGGTCCGAACACCGGGGAGCTGTTTTTT. It codes for CASSSRTSGGPNTGELFF.

This chain links TRBV3-1 (or the pseudogene TRBV3-2) with TRBJ1-6; tentatively, D is TRBD1 (5 bases). Germline-derived CDR1 and CDR2 are LGHDT and YNNKEL (reference sequence). The CDR3 has 18 amino acids. The V gene lost 1 base and the J gene lost 0 bases, with 13 bases spanning the gap. DNA for the CDR3: TGTGCCAGCAGCCAAGTCGGAAGGGGCGGCTCCTATAATTCACCCCTCCACTTT. This translates into CASSQVGRGGSYNSPLHF.

The DNA of the CDR3 is TGTGCCAGCAGCACCCGGACTAGCGGGGGGCGGAATACGCAGTATTTT. Encoded protein: CASSTRTSGGRNTQYF. The rearrangement uses TRBV3-1 (or the pseudogene TRBV3-2) and TRBJ2-3, with 14 bases aligning to TRBD2. The CDR3 is 16 residues long. The trim removed 5 bases at V and 7 bases at J, leaving 8 bases unmatched. Germline CDR1 LGHDT, CDR2 YNNKEL (reference sequence).

The chain joins TRBV10-3 to TRBJ1-3, with 7 positions matching TRBD1. With 4 bases clipped from V and 0 bases from J, the junction kept 9 bases outside the gene matches. CDR1 is ENHRY, CDR2 SYGVKD, per germline. The CDR3 covers 17 residues. CDR3 nucleotide sequence: TGTGCCATCAGTGCAGGTTCACAGGGGAACTCTGGAAACACCATATATTTT. Residues: CAISAGSQGNSGNTIYF.

This chain uses TRBV2 with TRBJ1-5, with no clear D. CDR3 length: 14 residues. Germline values: CDR1 SNHLY, CDR2 FYNNEI. V gave up 6 bases and J gave up 5 bases, with 14 bases separating them. The CDR3 region is CASREQISDQPQHF. The CDR3 nucleotides read TGTGCCAGCAGAGAACAGATTTCCGATCAGCCCCAGCATTTT.

The chain joins TRBV19 to TRBJ1-5, with D unclear. The length of the CDR3 is 16 residues. From germline, CDR1 is LNHDA and CDR2 SQIVND (reference sequence). Trimming took off 6 bases at V and 2 bases at J, with 17 bases between the two ends. The CDR3 here is CASRTIVAAGNQPQHF. The CDR3 bases are TGTGCCAGTAGGACTATTGTGGCGGCGGGCAATCAGCCCCAGCATTTT.

This clone showed up just a few times. V and J are TRBV10-3 and TRBJ1-6, with 10 nucleotides matching TRBD1. Germline V gene data show CDR1 as ENHRY and CDR2 as SYGVKD. The CDR3 is 14 amino acids. Trimming removed 4 bases from V and 9 bases from J; junction bases left unmatched: 3. The CDR3 here is CAISAGTGVSPLHF. Written as DNA, the CDR3 is TGTGCCATCAGTGCCGGGACAGGGGTTTCACCCCTCCACTTT.

The V and J genes are TRBV30 and TRBJ2-5; D unresolved. The CDR3 runs 13 residues. Trimming pared 0 bases from V and 2 bases from J, leaving 7 bases between. Per the germline V gene, CDR1 is GTSNPN and CDR2 is SVGIG (reference sequence). Here the CDR3 DNA reads TGTGCCTGGAGTGTACGGTCACAAGAGACCCAGTACTTC. Amino acids: CAWSVRSQETQYF.

This chain connects TRBV30 to TRBJ2-5; TRBD1 agrees at 9 bases. The CDR3 has 15 residues. Germline V lookup: CDR1 GTSNPN, CDR2 SVGIG (reference sequence). V trimming: 5 bases; J trimming: 6 bases; junction bases outside the gene matches: 13. The CDR3 coding sequence is TGTGCCTGGTCAACCCTCGGGACAGGGATCAAGACCCAGTACTTC. It translates to CAWSTLGTGIKTQYF.

The chain couples TRBV19 to TRBJ1-4, with D unclear. The CDR3 extends over 15 amino acids. The germline V and J ends were trimmed by 3 bases and 3 bases, with 11 bases remaining between them. Germline V gene data show CDR1 as LNHDA and CDR2 as SQIVND (reference sequence). CDR3: CASSMRAPANEKLFF. The CDR3 nucleotides are TGTGCCAGTAGTATGAGGGCGCCGGCTAATGAAAAACTGTTTTTT.

This rearrangement joins TRBV9 to TRBJ1-2; 9 bases line up with TRBD1. The J segment lost 4 bases and the V segment lost 4 bases, leaving 8 bases of the junction unmatched. Germline V gene data show CDR1 as SGDLS and CDR2 as YYNGEE. CDR3 length: 15 residues. CDR3 nucleotide sequence: TGTGCCAGCAGCCCTGGACAGGGGAAGGTCTATGGCTACACCTTC. Translated, it gives CASSPGQGKVYGYTF. The variable domain in full, with the rest retrieved from reference TRBV9 and TRBJ1-2, is DSGVTQTPKHLITATGQRVTLRCSPRSGDLSVYWYQQSLDQGLQFLIQYYNGEERAKGNILERFSAQQFPDLHSELNLSSLELGDSALYFCASSPGQGKVYGYTFGSGTRLTVV.

The CDR3 sequence is CASSPRTGGGSPLHF. The CDR3 DNA reads as TGCGCCAGCAGCCCAAGGACAGGGGGTGGTTCACCCCTCCACTTT. The chain joins TRBV5-1 to TRBJ1-6, with 10 positions matching TRBD1. Looked up from germline, CDR1 is SGHRS and CDR2 is YFSETQ. CDR3 length: 15 amino acids. V gave up 4 bases and J gave up 9 bases; unmatched junction bases: 7.

This clone was recorded only once. The chain carries TRBV5-1 and TRBJ2-7; D remains unclear. Germline CDR1 is SGHRS and CDR2 is YFSETQ. The CDR3 length is 14 residues. V lost 0 bases to trimming and J lost 0 bases, with 7 bases between them. The CDR3 sequence: CASSLGRNSYEQYF. The CDR3 DNA reads as TGCGCCAGCAGCTTGGGCAGGAACTCCTACGAGCAGTACTTC.

The J gene is TRBJ2-7, the V gene TRBV2, with a tentative D call TRBD1 (5 bases). The CDR3 length is 12 residues. The V gene lost 7 bases and the J gene lost 3 bases, with 10 bases spanning the gap. Germline V lookup: CDR1 SNHLY, CDR2 FYNNEI. CDR3 sequence (DNA): TGTGCCAGCATGGGGCTAGTCTACGAGCAGTACTTC. Translated, it gives CASMGLVYEQYF. The full variable domain, with the rest looked up from reference TRBV2 and TRBJ2-7, is EPEVTQTPSHQVTQMGQEVILRCVPISNHLYFYWYRQILGQKVEFLVSFYNNEISEKSEIFDDQFSVERPDGSNFTLKIRSTKLEDSAMYFCASMGLVYEQYFGPGTRLTVT.

The chain combines TRBV11-2 with TRBJ2-1, with 7 nucleotides matching TRBD2. The CDR3 has 11 residues. After removal of 6 bases from V and 16 bases from J, the junction contained 9 bases not matched to a gene. Germline CDR1 SGHAT, CDR2 FQNNGV. In DNA form, the CDR3 reads TGTGCCAGCAGGGGAGGGCTAGATGGCTTCTTC. Its translation is CASRGGLDGFF.

The chain uses TRBV10-1 and TRBJ2-2, with a possible D match to TRBD1 (6 bases). V was clipped by 3 bases and J by 4 bases, with 9 bases between them. Looked up from germline, CDR1 is WNHNN and CDR2 is SYGVQD (reference sequence). This CDR3 has 14 residues. Here the CDR3 DNA reads TGCGCCAGCAGTGAAAGGACAGCCACCGGGGAGCTGTTTTTT. Protein sequence: CASSERTATGELFF.

The chain couples TRBV5-5 to TRBJ2-6; a possible D gene is TRBD1 (6 bases). The CDR3 is made up of 15 amino acids. With 3 bases removed from V and 1 base from J, the gap between germline ends came to 8 bases. The V gene's germline CDR1 is SGHKS and CDR2 YYEKEE (reference sequence). This CDR3 is CASSSTGSGANVLTF. In DNA, the CDR3 is TGTGCCAGCAGCTCCACAGGGTCTGGGGCCAACGTCCTGACTTTC.

This sequence joins TRBV7-3 and TRBJ1-2, with TRBD1 as a possible D gene (5 bases). This CDR3 has 12 amino acids. V was trimmed by 5 bases and J by 8 bases, leaving 12 bases between them. Per germline, CDR1 SGHTA and CDR2 FQGTGA. This CDR3 reads CASSPREGGYTF. Written as DNA, the CDR3 is TGTGCCAGCAGCCCCAGGGAGGGGGGCTACACCTTC.

This rearrangement joins TRBV6-5 to TRBJ2-7; no firm D call. The germline CDR1 and CDR2 sequences are MNHEY and SVGAGI. V gave up 2 bases and J gave up 2 bases, with 10 bases separating them. The CDR3 is 14 residues long. This chain's CDR3 is CASSYRVGPYEQYF. In nucleotides, the CDR3 is TGTGCCAGCAGTTACCGGGTCGGCCCCTACGAGCAGTACTTC.